This T cell receptor beta chain was found in a study of blood T cell repertoires in COVID-19. Study context: The United States, Italy and Spain were the sources of the acute and convalescent COVID-19 samples.

Ages ranged from roughly 18 to 100 years, with residence in approximately 25 US areas. Cohort 3 recovery required two negative PCRs, clearance, or symptom resolution. Original data processing: Counts of nucleated cells, estimated from reference gene primer amplification, were obtained. This table comes from immunoSEQ multiplex PCR, and its TCRdb copy is limited to in-frame clones, with some not included. Clonal size and the V and J genes are those of that table, whereas D and trimming came from the DNA. The sample has about 250,000 clones, more than 75% seen once. The source is a woman aged 45-60 years who had recovered from COVID-19. The specimen sequenced was PBMCs or T cells enriched from blood (not recorded which).

As DNA, the CDR3 is TGTGCCAGTAGTACCTACCTAGGGGACGAGCAGTACTTC. Protein sequence: CASSTYLGDEQYF. V gene TRBV19 combines with J gene TRBJ2-7; D is perhaps TRBD1 (5 bases). V was shortened by 4 bases and J by 5 bases, with 12 bases between the two germline ends. The CDR3 contains 13 residues. Germline lookup yields CDR1 LNHDA and CDR2 SQIVND (reference sequence).